This entry features one T cell receptor beta chain sequence. Its specificity is unknown. Measured with immunoSEQ multiplex PCR; TCRdb has only the in-frame clones, and not every one. The sample has 100,000 to 140,000 clones, around 90% seen once. Germline CDR1 MNHNS, CDR2 SASEGT. The ends lost 4 bases at V and 6 bases at J; junction bases unmatched: 18. This CDR3 region has 18 residues. This sample stems from a study of T cell responses to AZD1222 COVID-19 vaccine. General study points: Variant regions that are unmutated are reportedly the target of nearly half of spike-specific TCRs. Regions 160-218 and 743-854 dominated among vaccine-associated CD4 TCRs spanning spike.

The chain uses TRBV6-1 and TRBJ2-7; 10 bases are a match to TRBD1. The sequencing here drew on peripheral blood, taken on day 0 of AZD1222 vaccination. The clonotype comes from an adult in good health. CDR3 sequence: CASSALTGGAVAGIEQYF. CDR3 nucleotide sequence: TGTGCCAGCAGTGCGCTGACAGGGGGCGCGGTAGCGGGGATCGAGCAGTACTTC.